This TCR beta chain is drawn from a study of blood T cell repertoires in COVID-19. Study as a whole: Nucleic acid was either cDNA or gDNA, and it came from T cells, B-cell-depleted T cells, or PBMCs.

CDR3 length: 13 residues. Deletions cut 4 bases from V and 6 bases from J, with 12 bases between. Germline V CDR1 and CDR2: WNHNN, SYGVQD (reference sequence). How the authors handled the data: The authors estimated nucleated cell counts from reference gene primer amplification. Produced via immunoSEQ multiplex PCR; TCRdb's table is partial and in-frame only. The V and J calls and clone size were taken over from that table, and D and trimming were inferred from the DNA. Found here are fewer than 500,000 clones, around 87% of them singletons; the top ten hold 1% to 1.3%. Living in roughly 25 US areas, the participants were between 18 and 89 years of age.

This rearrangement joins TRBV10-1 to TRBJ1-1; maybe TRBD1 (5 bases). The material sequenced was PBMCs or T cells enriched from blood (not recorded which). This receptor was obtained from a man aged 25-40 years who had recovered from COVID-19. CDR3 nucleotide sequence: TGCGCCAGCAGTGGGCTAGGAGGGGCTGAAGCTTTCTTT. This codes for CASSGLGGAEAFF.